Presented here are 5 T cell receptor beta chains from one specimen sequenced in a study of blood T cell repertoires in COVID-19 (dated by TCRdb to about 2020). Library generation was performed with the immunoSEQ multiplex PCR assay. Imported from immuneACCESS, the table was reduced by TCRdb to in-frame sequences with V and J called. These copies leave out some clones; in studies compared against another copy, an unresolved V gene accounts for under half, and the cause of the remainder is not known. The sample table lists around 49,000 clones, 85% to 95% of them with a count of one. Of the sample, about 1% is held by the ten largest clones. Sequenced input: peripheral blood. The receptors originated from a man in his 60s with COVID-19, enrolled during active disease.

The chain is built from TRBV15 and TRBJ2-1, with TRBD2 matching over 10 bases. The CDR3 runs 19 residues. Germline V lookup: CDR1 LNHNV, CDR2 YYDKDF (reference sequence). The junction had 24 bases not matched to a gene; V was cut back by 9 bases and J by 7 bases. The CDR3 bases are TGTGCCACTGAGCAAGGGACATCGTCACTAGCGGGAAAGGGGAATGAGCAGTTCTTC. Encoded protein: CATEQGTSSLAGKGNEQFF.

The chain is built from TRBV6-5 and TRBJ1-4, with D perhaps matching TRBD1 (5 bases). From germline, CDR1 is MNHEY and CDR2 SVGAGI. The CDR3 runs to 15 residues. The V end lost 5 bases, the J end lost 4 bases, and 14 bases lay between the germline ends. CDR3 residues: CASSPGHQINEKLFF. In DNA, the CDR3 is TGTGCCAGCAGTCCAGGACACCAAATTAATGAAAAACTGTTTTTT.

The J gene is TRBJ1-1, the V gene TRBV6-5, with TRBD1 matching 7 bases. Trimming removed 6 bases from V and 2 bases from J; junction bases left unmatched: 9. Germline V gene sequence: CDR1 MNHEY, CDR2 SVGAGI. This CDR3 contains 15 residues. The CDR3 protein is CASRPPGTANTEAFF. The CDR3 DNA reads TGTGCCAGCAGGCCCCCCGGGACAGCCAACACTGAAGCTTTCTTT.

The V call is TRBV10-3, the J call TRBJ1-1; D remains ambiguous. CDR3 length: 14 amino acids. Germline assignment: CDR1 ENHRY and CDR2 SYGVKD. V lost 7 bases, J lost 0 bases, and 12 bases lay in between. The CDR3 nucleotides are TGTGCCATCAAGCGGGCAGAGGTGAACACTGAAGCTTTCTTT. It specifies CAIKRAEVNTEAFF.

This clone was picked up one time. The V and J genes are TRBV6-1 and TRBJ1-6; D is perhaps TRBD1 (5 bases). The CDR3 covers 14 residues. V lost 7 bases and J lost 13, with 20 bases in between. Germline V lookup: CDR1 MNHNS, CDR2 SASEGT. CDR3 sequence: CASTPGGGALPLHF. The CDR3 coding sequence is TGTGCCAGCACCCCGGGGGGGGGTGCATTGCCCCTCCACTTT.